Listed below are T cell receptor beta chains from one sample, sequenced in a study of T-cell reconstitution after alpha-beta-depleted transplantation in children. TCRdb analysed the PCR reads with MiXCR anew, one entry per CDR3 protein. The repertoire holds around 530,000 distinct CDR3 sequences, about 31% seen once, with 2% to 3% in the top ten. The sequences come from PBMCs from the stem cell graft donor, collected from the stem cell graft. These receptors were obtained from a human donor who donated a stem cell graft to a child with aplastic anemia. The CDR3 runs from the conserved cysteine through the conserved F or W.

j_call: TRBJ2-5; v_call: TRBV7-6; cdr3_aa: CASSSAPQETQYF
j_call: TRBJ1-2; v_call: TRBV12-3/TRBV12-4; cdr3_aa: CASSFGEGYGYTF
j_call: TRBJ2-1; v_call: TRBV29-1; cdr3_aa: CSVEGSGRGNEQFF
j_call: TRBJ1-2; v_call: TRBV19; cdr3_aa: CASSAQQARANYGYTF
j_call: TRBJ2-3; v_call: TRBV7-9; cdr3_aa: CASSLLAGVSDTQYF
j_call: TRBJ2-2; v_call: TRBV5-1; cdr3_aa: CASSLVPGLAGSTGELFF
j_call: TRBJ2-5; v_call: TRBV18; cdr3_aa: CASSRQGIQEETQYF
j_call: TRBJ2-3; v_call: TRBV12-3/TRBV12-4; cdr3_aa: CASSLKYLPSGGTQYF
j_call: TRBJ1-1; v_call: TRBV5-1; cdr3_aa: CASSSSRGRSTEAFF
j_call: TRBJ1-1; v_call: TRBV12-3/TRBV12-4; cdr3_aa: CASSGGAVPNTEAFF
j_call: TRBJ2-7; v_call: TRBV12-3/TRBV12-4; cdr3_aa: CASSPGDRLKQYF
j_call: TRBJ1-4; v_call: TRBV9; cdr3_aa: CASSDTPGEKLFF
j_call: TRBJ1-4; v_call: TRBV18; cdr3_aa: CASSSLTASTNEKLFF
j_call: TRBJ2-1; v_call: TRBV11-2; cdr3_aa: CASSPRTGRGLYNEQFF
j_call: TRBJ2-2; v_call: TRBV9; cdr3_aa: CASSVEVLGRGELFF
j_call: TRBJ2-1; v_call: TRBV29-1; cdr3_aa: CSVEGPPPNEQFF
j_call: TRBJ2-4; v_call: TRBV7-2; cdr3_aa: CASSPGATGVNIQYF
j_call: TRBJ2-3; v_call: TRBV11-3; cdr3_aa: CASSRVMDTQYF
j_call: TRBJ2-1; v_call: TRBV11-2; cdr3_aa: CASSRRDRTYNEQFF
j_call: TRBJ2-1; v_call: TRBV6-5; cdr3_aa: CASSYLGRGRNEQFF
j_call: TRBJ2-4; v_call: TRBV5-1; cdr3_aa: CASSLNAVFPKNIQYF
j_call: TRBJ2-4; v_call: TRBV30; cdr3_aa: CAWSVGGQAKNSQYF
j_call: TRBJ1-2; v_call: TRBV7-2; cdr3_aa: CASSPGQAYLYGYTF
j_call: TRBJ1-2; v_call: TRBV6-5; cdr3_aa: CASSYTGQGARYTF
j_call: TRBJ1-5; v_call: TRBV20-1; cdr3_aa: CSAQDPNQPQHF
j_call: TRBJ1-5; v_call: TRBV11-2; cdr3_aa: CASSLDWVQPQHF
j_call: TRBJ1-4; v_call: TRBV27; cdr3_aa: CASSSQHVVEKLFF
j_call: TRBJ2-3; v_call: TRBV7-2; cdr3_aa: CASSLGLVPSTDTQYF
j_call: TRBJ2-5; v_call: TRBV7-8; cdr3_aa: CASSFQGGGVQETQYF
j_call: TRBJ2-5; v_call: TRBV24-1; cdr3_aa: CATSGGKRETQYF
j_call: TRBJ2-1; v_call: TRBV29-1; cdr3_aa: CSVEGTSGTRNEQFF
j_call: TRBJ2-1; v_call: TRBV5-6; cdr3_aa: CASSPGLAGGHNEQFF
j_call: TRBJ1-4; v_call: TRBV12-3/TRBV12-4; cdr3_aa: CASSSPGKDEKLFF
j_call: TRBJ2-5; v_call: TRBV12-3/TRBV12-4; cdr3_aa: CASSPTLITSGIGETQYF
j_call: TRBJ2-2; v_call: TRBV12-3/TRBV12-4; cdr3_aa: CASSLQGRITGELFF
j_call: TRBJ2-2; v_call: TRBV29-1; cdr3_aa: CSVEGGAGRNTGELFF
j_call: TRBJ1-1; v_call: TRBV18; cdr3_aa: CASSRTQGLGVTEAFF
j_call: TRBJ2-7; v_call: TRBV5-4; cdr3_aa: CASSSGGQRYEQYF
j_call: TRBJ2-5; v_call: TRBV5-4; cdr3_aa: CASTAGETQYF
j_call: TRBJ2-1; v_call: TRBV7-2; cdr3_aa: CASSLDHRGYNEQFF
j_call: TRBJ1-1; v_call: TRBV5-1; cdr3_aa: CASRGAQAMNTEAFF
j_call: TRBJ1-2; v_call: TRBV5-8; cdr3_aa: CASSFESGVNYGYTF
j_call: TRBJ2-3; v_call: TRBV27; cdr3_aa: CASRDRGQSTQYF
j_call: TRBJ1-2; v_call: TRBV3-1; cdr3_aa: CASSPRRTGGVSKHGYTF
j_call: TRBJ1-4; v_call: TRBV7-2; cdr3_aa: CASRPTGLVEKLFF
j_call: TRBJ2-5; v_call: TRBV7-2; cdr3_aa: CASSLVFQETQYF
j_call: TRBJ2-3; v_call: TRBV5-1; cdr3_aa: CASSAAVATDTQYF
j_call: TRBJ1-1; v_call: TRBV5-1; cdr3_aa: CASSSRPENTEAFF
j_call: TRBJ1-1; v_call: TRBV10-3; cdr3_aa: CAISDGGKTTEAFF
j_call: TRBJ2-2; v_call: TRBV20-1; cdr3_aa: CSAEPGTGPTGELFF
j_call: TRBJ2-5; v_call: TRBV9; cdr3_aa: CASSVDPRETQYF
j_call: TRBJ1-1; v_call: TRBV5-1; cdr3_aa: CASSWEGNTEAFF
j_call: TRBJ2-3; v_call: TRBV20-1; cdr3_aa: CSAGDSTDTQYF